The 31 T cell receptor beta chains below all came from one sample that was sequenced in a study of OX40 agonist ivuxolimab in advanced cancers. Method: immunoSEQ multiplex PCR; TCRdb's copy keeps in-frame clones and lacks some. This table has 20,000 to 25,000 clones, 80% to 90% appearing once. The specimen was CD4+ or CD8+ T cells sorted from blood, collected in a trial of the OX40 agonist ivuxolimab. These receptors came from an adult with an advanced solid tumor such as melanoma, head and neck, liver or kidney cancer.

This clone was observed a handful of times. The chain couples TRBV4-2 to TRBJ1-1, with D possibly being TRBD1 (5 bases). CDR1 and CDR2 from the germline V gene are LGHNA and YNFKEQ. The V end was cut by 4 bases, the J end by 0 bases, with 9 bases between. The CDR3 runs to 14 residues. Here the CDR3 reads CASSLGALNTEAFF. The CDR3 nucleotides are TGTGCCAGCAGCCTTGGGGCCCTGAACACTGAAGCTTTCTTT.

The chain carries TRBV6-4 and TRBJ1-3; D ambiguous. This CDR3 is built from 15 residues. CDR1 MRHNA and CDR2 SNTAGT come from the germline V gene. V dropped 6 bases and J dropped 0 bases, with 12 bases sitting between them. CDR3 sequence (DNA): TGTGCCAGCAGGAAGGACGCTAGCTCTGGAAACACCATATATTTT. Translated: CASRKDASSGNTIYF.

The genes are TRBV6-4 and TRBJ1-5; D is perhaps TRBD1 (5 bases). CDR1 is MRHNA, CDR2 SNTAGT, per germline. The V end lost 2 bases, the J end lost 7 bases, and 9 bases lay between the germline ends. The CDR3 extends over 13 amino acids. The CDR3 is CASSDRAGQPQHF. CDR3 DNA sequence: TGTGCCAGCAGTGACCGGGCAGGGCAGCCCCAGCATTTT.

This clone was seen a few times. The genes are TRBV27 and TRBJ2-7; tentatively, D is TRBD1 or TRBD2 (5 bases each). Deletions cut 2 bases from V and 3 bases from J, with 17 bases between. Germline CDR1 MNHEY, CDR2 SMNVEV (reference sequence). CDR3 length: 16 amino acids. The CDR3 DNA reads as TGTGCCAGCAGTTTAGGGGGACGCTATTTGGGCTACGAGCAGTACTTC. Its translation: CASSLGGRYLGYEQYF.

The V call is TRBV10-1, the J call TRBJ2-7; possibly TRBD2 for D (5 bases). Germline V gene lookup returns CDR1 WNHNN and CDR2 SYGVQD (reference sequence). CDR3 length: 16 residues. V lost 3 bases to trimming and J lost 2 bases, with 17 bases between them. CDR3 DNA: TGCGCCAGCAGTGAAAGTTGGGGAGCGGAAGCCTACGAGCAGTACTTC. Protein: CASSESWGAEAYEQYF.

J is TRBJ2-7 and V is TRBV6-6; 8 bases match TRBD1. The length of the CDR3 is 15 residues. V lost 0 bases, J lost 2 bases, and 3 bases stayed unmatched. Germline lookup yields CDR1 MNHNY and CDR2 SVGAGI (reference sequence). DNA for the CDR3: TGTGCCAGCAGTTACTCGGGGACAGGTACCTACGAGCAGTACTTC. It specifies CASSYSGTGTYEQYF.

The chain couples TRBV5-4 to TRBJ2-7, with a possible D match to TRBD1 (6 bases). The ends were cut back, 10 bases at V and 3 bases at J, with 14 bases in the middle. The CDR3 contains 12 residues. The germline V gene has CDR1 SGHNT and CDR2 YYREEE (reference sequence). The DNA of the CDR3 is TGTGCCGGCCGACAGGATGACTACGAGCAGTACTTC. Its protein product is CAGRQDDYEQYF.

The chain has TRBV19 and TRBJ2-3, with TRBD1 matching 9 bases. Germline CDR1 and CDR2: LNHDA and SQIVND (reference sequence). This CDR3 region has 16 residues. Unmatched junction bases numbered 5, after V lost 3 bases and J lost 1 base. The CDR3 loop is CASSMPGQGRTDTQYF. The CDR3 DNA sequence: TGTGCCAGTAGTATGCCGGGACAGGGACGCACAGATACGCAGTATTTT.

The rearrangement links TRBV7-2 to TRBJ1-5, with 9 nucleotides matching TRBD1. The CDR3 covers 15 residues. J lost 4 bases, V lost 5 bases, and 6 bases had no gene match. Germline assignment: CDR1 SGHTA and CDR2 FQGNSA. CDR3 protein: CASSQTGTGNQPQHF. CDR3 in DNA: TGTGCCAGCAGCCAGACCGGGACAGGGAATCAGCCCCAGCATTTT.

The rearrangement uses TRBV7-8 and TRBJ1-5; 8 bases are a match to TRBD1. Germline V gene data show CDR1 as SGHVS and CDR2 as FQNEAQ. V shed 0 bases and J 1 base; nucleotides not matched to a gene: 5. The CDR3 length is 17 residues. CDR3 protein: CASSLAGQGISNQPQHF. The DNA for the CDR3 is TGTGCCAGCAGCTTAGCAGGACAGGGAATAAGCAATCAGCCCCAGCATTTT.

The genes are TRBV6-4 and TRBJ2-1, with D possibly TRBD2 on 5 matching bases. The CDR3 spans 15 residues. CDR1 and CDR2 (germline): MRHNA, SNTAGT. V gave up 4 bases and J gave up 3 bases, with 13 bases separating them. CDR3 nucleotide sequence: TGTGCCAGCAGTGCGGGGAACCCCGTCTACAATGAGCAGTTCTTC. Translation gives CASSAGNPVYNEQFF.

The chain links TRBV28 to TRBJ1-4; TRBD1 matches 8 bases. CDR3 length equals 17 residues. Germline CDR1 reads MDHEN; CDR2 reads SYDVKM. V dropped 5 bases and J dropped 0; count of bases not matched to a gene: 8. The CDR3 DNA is TGTGCCAGCAGTCCATACGGACAGGGAGCAACTAATGAAAAACTGTTTTTT. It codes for CASSPYGQGATNEKLFF.

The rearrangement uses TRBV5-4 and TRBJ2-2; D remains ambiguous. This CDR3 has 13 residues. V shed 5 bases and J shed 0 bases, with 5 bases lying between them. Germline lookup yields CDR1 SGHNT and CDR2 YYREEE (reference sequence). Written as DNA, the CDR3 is TGTGCCAGCAGAATCTCGAACACCGGGGAGCTGTTTTTT. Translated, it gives CASRISNTGELFF.

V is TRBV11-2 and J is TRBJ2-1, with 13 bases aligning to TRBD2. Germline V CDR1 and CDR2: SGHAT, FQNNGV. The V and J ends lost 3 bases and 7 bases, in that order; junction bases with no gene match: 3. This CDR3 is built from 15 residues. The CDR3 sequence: CASSFRLAGGNEQFF. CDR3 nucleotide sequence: TGTGCCAGCAGCTTCCGACTAGCGGGAGGAAATGAGCAGTTCTTC.

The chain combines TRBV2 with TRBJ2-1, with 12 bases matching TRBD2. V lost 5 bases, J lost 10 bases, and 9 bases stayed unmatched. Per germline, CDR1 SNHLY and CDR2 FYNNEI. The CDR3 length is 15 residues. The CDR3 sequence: CASSYGRLAGAEQFF. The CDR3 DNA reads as TGTGCCAGCAGTTATGGGAGACTAGCGGGGGCGGAGCAGTTCTTC.

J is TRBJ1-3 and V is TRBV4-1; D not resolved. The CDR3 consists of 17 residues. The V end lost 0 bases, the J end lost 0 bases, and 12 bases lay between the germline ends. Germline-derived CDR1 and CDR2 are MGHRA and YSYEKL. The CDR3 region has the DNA TGCGCCAGCAGCCAAGACCAAGGGTCCCACTCTGGAAACACCATATATTTT. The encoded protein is CASSQDQGSHSGNTIYF.

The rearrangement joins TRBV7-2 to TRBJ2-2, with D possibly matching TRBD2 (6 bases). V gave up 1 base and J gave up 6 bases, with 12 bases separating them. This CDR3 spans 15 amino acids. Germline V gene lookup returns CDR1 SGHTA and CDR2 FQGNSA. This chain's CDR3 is CASSLGGTYSGELFF. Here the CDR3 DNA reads TGTGCCAGCAGCTTAGGGGGGACTTATTCCGGGGAGCTGTTTTTT.

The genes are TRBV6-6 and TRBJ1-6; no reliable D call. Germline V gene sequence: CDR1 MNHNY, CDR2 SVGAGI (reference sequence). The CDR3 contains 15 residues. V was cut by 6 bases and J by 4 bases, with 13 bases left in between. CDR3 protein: CASSRPAPYNSPLHF. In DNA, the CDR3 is TGTGCCAGCAGCCGGCCGGCTCCTTATAATTCACCCCTCCACTTT.

The CDR3 protein is CASSFSQGTDTQYF. The CDR3 nucleotides read TGCGCCAGCAGCTTCTCCCAGGGCACAGATACGCAGTATTTT. The J gene is TRBJ2-3, the V gene TRBV5-1; no clear D gene. Per germline, CDR1 SGHRS and CDR2 YFSETQ. The CDR3 has 14 amino acids. Trimming removed 2 bases from V and 1 base from J, with 8 bases in between.

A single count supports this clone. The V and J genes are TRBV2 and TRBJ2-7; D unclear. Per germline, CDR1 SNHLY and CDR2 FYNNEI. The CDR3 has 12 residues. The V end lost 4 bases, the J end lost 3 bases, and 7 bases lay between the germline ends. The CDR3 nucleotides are TGTGCCAGCAGTGGTCGGGTCTACGAGCAGTACTTC. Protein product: CASSGRVYEQYF.

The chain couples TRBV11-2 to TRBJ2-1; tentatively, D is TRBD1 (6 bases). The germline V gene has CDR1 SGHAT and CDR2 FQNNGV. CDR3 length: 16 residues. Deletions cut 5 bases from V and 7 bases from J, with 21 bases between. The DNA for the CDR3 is TGTGCCAGCAGCAAAAACAGGGTGGGCATTACAAATGAGCAGTTCTTC. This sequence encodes CASSKNRVGITNEQFF.

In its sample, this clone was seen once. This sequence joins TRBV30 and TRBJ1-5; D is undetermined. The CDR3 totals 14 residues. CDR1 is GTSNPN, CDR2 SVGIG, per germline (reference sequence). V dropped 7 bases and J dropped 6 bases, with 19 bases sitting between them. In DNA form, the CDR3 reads TGTGCCTTCTCAAGCGGGCAAGGTTTTCAGCCCCAGCATTTT. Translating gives CAFSSGQGFQPQHF. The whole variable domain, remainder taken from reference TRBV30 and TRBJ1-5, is SQTIHQWPATLVQPVGSPLSLECTVEGTSNPNLYWYRQAAGRGLQLLFYSVGIGQISSEVPQNLSASRPQDRQFILSSKKLLLSDSGFYLCAFSSGQGFQPQHFGDGTRLSIL.

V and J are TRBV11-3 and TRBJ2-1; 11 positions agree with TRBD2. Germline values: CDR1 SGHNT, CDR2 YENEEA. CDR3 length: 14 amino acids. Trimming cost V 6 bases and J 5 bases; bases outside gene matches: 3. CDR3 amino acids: CASSLSGGDNEQFF. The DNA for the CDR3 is TGTGCCAGCAGTCTTAGCGGGGGGGACAATGAGCAGTTCTTC.

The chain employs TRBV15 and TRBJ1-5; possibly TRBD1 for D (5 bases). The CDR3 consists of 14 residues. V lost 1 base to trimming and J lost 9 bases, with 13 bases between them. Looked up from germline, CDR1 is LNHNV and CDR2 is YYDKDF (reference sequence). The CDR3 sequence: CATSRVTGGGPQHF. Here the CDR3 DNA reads TGTGCCACCAGCAGAGTGACCGGGGGGGGGCCCCAGCATTTT.

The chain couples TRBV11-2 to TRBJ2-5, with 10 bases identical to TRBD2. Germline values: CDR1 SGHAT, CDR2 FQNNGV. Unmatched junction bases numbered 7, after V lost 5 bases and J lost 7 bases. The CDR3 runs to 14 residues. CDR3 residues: CASSPSGRTGTQYF. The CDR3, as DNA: TGTGCCAGCAGCCCTAGCGGGAGAACGGGGACCCAGTACTTC.

This CDR3 reads CASSLFGYTF. Here the CDR3 DNA reads TGTGCCAGCAGCTTGTTTGGCTACACCTTC. This sequence joins TRBV5-8 and TRBJ1-2, with D uncertain. The germline V gene has CDR1 SGHTS and CDR2 YDEGEE. The CDR3 has 10 residues. Trimming left V 1 base short and J 7 bases short, with 2 bases between.

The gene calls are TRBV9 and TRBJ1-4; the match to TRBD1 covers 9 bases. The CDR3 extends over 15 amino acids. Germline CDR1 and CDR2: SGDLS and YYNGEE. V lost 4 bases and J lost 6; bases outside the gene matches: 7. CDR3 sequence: CASSPQGARDEKLFF. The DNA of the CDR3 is TGTGCCAGCAGCCCACAGGGGGCCCGGGATGAAAAACTGTTTTTT.

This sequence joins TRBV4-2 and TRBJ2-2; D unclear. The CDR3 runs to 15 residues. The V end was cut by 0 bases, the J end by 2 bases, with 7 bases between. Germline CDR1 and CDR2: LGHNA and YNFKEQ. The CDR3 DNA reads TGTGCCAGCAGCCAAGATTCGATCAACACCGGGGAGCTGTTTTTT. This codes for CASSQDSINTGELFF.

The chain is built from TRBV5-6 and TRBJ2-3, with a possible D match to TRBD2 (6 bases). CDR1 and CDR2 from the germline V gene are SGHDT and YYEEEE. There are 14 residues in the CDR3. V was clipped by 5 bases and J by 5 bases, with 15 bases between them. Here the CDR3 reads CASRTGLGGDTQYF. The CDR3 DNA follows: TGTGCCAGCAGGACCGGACTGGGGGGAGATACGCAGTATTTT.

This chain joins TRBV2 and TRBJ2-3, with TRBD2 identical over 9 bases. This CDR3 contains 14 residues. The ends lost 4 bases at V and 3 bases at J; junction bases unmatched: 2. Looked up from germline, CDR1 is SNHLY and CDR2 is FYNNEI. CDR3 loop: CASSGGRATDTQYF. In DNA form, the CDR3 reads TGTGCCAGCAGTGGCGGGAGGGCGACAGATACGCAGTATTTT.

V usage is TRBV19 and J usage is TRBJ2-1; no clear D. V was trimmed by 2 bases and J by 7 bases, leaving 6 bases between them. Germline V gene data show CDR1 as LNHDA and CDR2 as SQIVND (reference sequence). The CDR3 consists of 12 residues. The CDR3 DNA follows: TGTGCCAGTAGTATATACAGAAATGAGCAGTTCTTC. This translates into CASSIYRNEQFF.